This is a list of T cell receptor beta chains from one sample in a study of cytomegalovirus exposure and HLA in healthy donors. The repertoire was sequenced with immunoSEQ multiplex PCR; TCRdb's copy has only in-frame clones and lacks some. The data hold under 200,000 clones, with around 90% observed a single time. Material for sequencing was PBMCs. These receptors were obtained from a young woman in good health and CMV-seronegative. The CDR3 runs from the conserved cysteine through the conserved F or W. D genes are given only for firm matches. The size field is filled for only some rows; it gives once, few, many or a size class.

TRBV5-1	NA	TRBD1	TRBJ2-7	CASSLPGQNNEQYF	TGCGCCAGCAGCTTACCGGGACAGAACAACGAGCAGTACTTC
TRBV7-2	NA	NA	TRBJ2-7	CASSPHGVETGEQYF	TGTGCCAGCAGCCCCCACGGCGTTGAAACGGGGGAGCAGTACTTC
TRBV11-2	NA	TRBD1	TRBJ2-7	CASSLERGQAYEQYF	TGTGCCAGCAGCTTAGAAAGGGGACAGGCCTACGAGCAGTACTTC
TRBV5-1	NA	TRBD1	TRBJ1-4	CASSSGQLNEKLFF	TGCGCCAGCAGCTCGGGACAGCTTAATGAAAAACTGTTTTTT
TRBV5-1	NA	TRBD1	TRBJ1-1	CASSLAGGGTEAFF	TGCGCCAGCAGCTTGGCAGGGGGCGGCACTGAAGCTTTCTTT
TRBV28	NA	TRBD2	TRBJ2-7	CASLNSGSLREQYF	TGTGCCAGCCTCAATAGCGGGTCGCTTCGGGAGCAGTACTTC
TRBV18	NA	TRBD1	TRBJ1-6	CASSPGQGLNSPLHF	TGTGCCAGCTCACCCGGACAGGGGTTAAACTCACCCCTCCACTTT
TRBV7-9	NA	TRBD2	TRBJ2-2	CASRSGGAAGELFF	TGTGCCAGCAGAAGCGGGGGGGCCGCCGGGGAGCTGTTTTTT
TRBV21-1	NA	NA	TRBJ1-5	CASSRNRANQPQHF	TGTGCCAGCAGCAGAAACAGGGCCAATCAGCCCCAGCATTTT
TRBV7-6	NA	NA	TRBJ1-2	CASSSPAQGSYGYTF	TGTGCCAGCAGCTCCCCAGCTCAGGGGAGCTATGGCTACACCTTC
TRBV19	NA	TRBD1	TRBJ2-5	CASSSGGRETQYF	TGTGCCAGTAGTTCAGGGGGCAGAGAGACCCAGTACTTC
TRBV5-1	NA	NA	TRBJ2-2	CASSWTNGELFF	TGCGCCAGCAGCTGGACTAACGGGGAGCTGTTTTTT
TRBV7-8	NA	NA	TRBJ2-3	CASSLLGGGTDTQYF	TGTGCCAGCAGCTTACTAGGAGGAGGGACAGATACGCAGTATTTT
TRBV6-5	NA	NA	TRBJ2-7	CASSYSTDSYEQYF	TGTGCCAGCAGTTACTCGACGGACAGCTACGAGCAGTACTTC
TRBV7-9	once	NA	TRBJ2-7	CASSLVGVYEQYF	TGTGCCAGCAGCTTAGTAGGGGTCTACGAGCAGTACTTC
TRBV11-2	NA	NA	TRBJ2-1	CASSSIRSSYNEQFF	TGTGCCAGCAGCTCGATACGGAGCTCCTACAATGAGCAGTTCTTC
TRBV2	NA	NA	TRBJ1-4	CASAAAANEKLFF	TGTGCCAGCGCTGCGGCAGCAAATGAAAAACTGTTTTTT
TRBV28	NA	NA	TRBJ1-3	CATRRTGTRNTIYF	TGTGCCACCAGACGAACAGGGACCCGAAACACCATATATTTT
TRBV27	NA	NA	TRBJ1-2	CASSPHSAGGYTF	TGTGCCAGCAGCCCCCACTCCGCGGGCGGCTACACCTTC
TRBV2	NA	TRBD1	TRBJ1-1	CASRTWTGGANTEAFF	TGTGCCAGCAGAACGTGGACAGGGGGCGCGAACACTGAAGCTTTCTTT
TRBV6-1	NA	NA	TRBJ1-1	CASSEDSYMNTEAFF	TGTGCCAGCAGTGAGGACAGCTACATGAACACTGAAGCTTTCTTT
TRBV6-1	NA	NA	TRBJ2-1	CASDLGTRGRQFF	TGTGCCAGCGATTTAGGGACCAGGGGAAGGCAGTTCTTC
TRBV5-1	NA	TRBD1	TRBJ1-1	CASSMGQGGMNTEAFF	TGCGCCAGCAGCATGGGACAGGGGGGGATGAACACTGAAGCTTTCTTT
TRBV18	NA	NA	TRBJ1-4	CASSPGAANEKLFF	TGTGCCAGCTCACCGGGGGCGGCTAATGAAAAACTGTTTTTT
TRBV7-6	NA	NA	TRBJ2-7	CASSQEGPEQYF	TGTGCCAGCAGCCAGGAGGGTCCCGAGCAGTACTTC
TRBV14	once	TRBD2	TRBJ2-7	CASSQALAGEQYF	TGTGCCAGCAGCCAAGCCCTAGCGGGGGAGCAGTACTTC
TRBV7-2	NA	TRBD1	TRBJ1-6	CASSFFISLGQASPLHF	TGTGCCAGCAGCTTCTTTATCTCTTTGGGACAGGCTTCACCCCTCCACTTT
TRBV7-2	NA	TRBD2	TRBJ2-3	CASSSRLAGDTQYF	TGTGCCAGCAGCTCCCGACTAGCGGGGGATACGCAGTATTTT
TRBV18	NA	NA	TRBJ2-1	CASSPGRGGAEQFF	TGTGCCAGCTCACCGGGGCGTGGGGGGGCTGAGCAGTTCTTC
TRBV9	NA	TRBD2	TRBJ2-3	CASGSGLAGTDTQYF	TGTGCCAGCGGCTCAGGGCTAGCGGGCACAGATACGCAGTATTTT
TRBV6-1	NA	NA	TRBJ1-4	CASSDIGATNEKLFF	TGTGCCAGCAGTGACATAGGGGCAACTAATGAAAAACTGTTTTTT
TRBV30	NA	NA	TRBJ1-4	CAWNLGGVAEKLFF	TGTGCCTGGAACCTAGGCGGGGTGGCTGAAAAACTGTTTTTT
TRBV6-1	once	NA	TRBJ1-6	CASTPQGNSPLHF	TGTGCCAGCACTCCGCAGGGCAATTCACCCCTCCACTTT
TRBV5-1	NA	NA	TRBJ1-3	CASSLVGIGNTIYF	TGCGCCAGCAGCTTGGTGGGCATCGGAAACACCATATATTTT
TRBV4-1	NA	NA	TRBJ2-5	CASSQDVASQETQYF	TGCGCCAGCAGCCAAGATGTAGCGAGCCAAGAGACCCAGTACTTC
TRBV10-3	NA	NA	TRBJ1-3	CAIRATGAGNTIYF	TGTGCCATCAGGGCGACAGGTGCTGGAAACACCATATATTTT
TRBV6-1	once	NA	TRBJ2-7	CASTEQGYEQYF	TGTGCCAGCACAGAGCAGGGCTACGAGCAGTACTTC
TRBV28	once	TRBD1	TRBJ2-1	CASRNPGQVLLNEQFF	TGTGCCAGCAGGAATCCGGGACAGGTTTTACTCAATGAGCAGTTCTTC
TRBV5-1	NA	TRBD1	TRBJ1-4	CASSLGQGSEKLFF	TGCGCCAGCAGCTTGGGACAGGGTTCCGAAAAACTGTTTTTT
TRBV6-1	NA	TRBD2	TRBJ2-1	CASRSGNSYNEQFF	TGTGCCAGCAGAAGCGGGAACTCCTACAATGAGCAGTTCTTC
TRBV5-6	NA	NA	TRBJ2-5	CASSRGQGVIQETQYF	TGTGCCAGCAGCCGGGGGCAGGGGGTGATCCAAGAGACCCAGTACTTC
TRBV25-1	once	NA	TRBJ2-5	CASSLGTQYF	TGTGCCAGCAGTCTCGGGACCCAGTACTTC
TRBV30	NA	NA	TRBJ2-2	CAWSVFAGEELFF	TGTGCCTGGAGTGTATTTGCGGGCGAGGAGCTGTTTTTT
TRBV4-3	NA	TRBD1	TRBJ1-6	CASSQAGQFSSPLHF	TGCGCCAGCAGCCAAGCGGGACAGTTCAGTTCACCCCTCCACTTT